Sequencing of this TCR beta chain was carried out in a study of siplizumab effects on memory and regulatory T cells. Produced via immunoSEQ multiplex PCR; TCRdb's table is partial and in-frame only. The sample has 100,000 to 110,000 clones; about 94% are singletons. This CDR3 spans 17 amino acids. With 5 bases clipped from V and 5 bases from J, the junction kept 13 bases outside the gene matches. Germline V gives CDR1 LNHDA, CDR2 SQIVND (reference sequence). The TCR comes from a human donor in good health. This rearrangement joins TRBV19 to TRBJ2-3; 10 bases line up with TRBD1. Sequencing was carried out using non-Treg CD4+ T cells sorted from blood. The CDR3, as DNA: TGTGCCAGTAGTTTTACCTCGACAGGGGGCAGGAGAGATACGCAGTATTTT. Amino acid sequence: CASSFTSTGGRRDTQYF.